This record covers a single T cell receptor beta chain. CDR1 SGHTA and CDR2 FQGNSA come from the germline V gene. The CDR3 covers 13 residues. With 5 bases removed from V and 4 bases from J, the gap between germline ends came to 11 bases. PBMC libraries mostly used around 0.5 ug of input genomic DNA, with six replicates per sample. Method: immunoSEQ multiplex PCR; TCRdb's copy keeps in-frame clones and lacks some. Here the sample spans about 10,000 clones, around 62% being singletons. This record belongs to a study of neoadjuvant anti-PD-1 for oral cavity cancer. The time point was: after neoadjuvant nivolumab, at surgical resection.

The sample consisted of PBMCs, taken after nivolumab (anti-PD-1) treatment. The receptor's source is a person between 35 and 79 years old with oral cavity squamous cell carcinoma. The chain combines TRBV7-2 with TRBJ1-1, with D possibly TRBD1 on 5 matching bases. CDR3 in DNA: TGTGCCAGCAGCGAGGGACTTACCACTGAAGCTTTCTTT. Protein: CASSEGLTTEAFF.